The clone carrying this TCR beta chain was seen only once. The antigen remains unidentified. TCRdb reanalysed the reads using MiXCR and keeps one entry per CDR3 protein. The sample comprises some 38,000 distinct CDR3 sequences, over 50% of which are singletons, and approximately 92% rests with the top ten. These data originate in a study of T cell repertoires in cytomegalovirus infection. Study-level background: The study used recently identified HLA-C-restricted and well-studied HLA-B-restricted CMV epitopes.

Germline V CDR1 and CDR2: ENHRY, SYGVKD. The length of the CDR3 is 17 residues. The V segment lost 0 bases and the J segment 8 bases; nucleotides outside the gene matches: 10. General observations from the study: HLA-C-restricted CMV clonotypes gave the most frequent clonotype in two of eight donors.

This specimen consisted of CD8+ T cells from cultured PBMCs, obtained from culture after CMV antigen stimulation. This chain links TRBV10-3 with TRBJ2-1; 10 nucleotides line up with TRBD2. The TCR was taken from a human donor in good health (CMV status not recorded). Some clones in this sample may be carry-over from other donors' samples. The CDR3 sequence is CAISESTASGRFDEQFF. CDR3 in DNA: TGTGCCATCAGTGAGTCGACGGCTAGCGGGAGATTCGATGAGCAGTTCTTC.